This T cell receptor (beta chain) originates from a study of OX40 agonist ivuxolimab in advanced cancers. General study results and limits: At 0.1 to 3.0 mg/kg, CD4+ and CD8+ blood T cells expanded clonally by week 6.

The table came from immunoSEQ multiplex PCR; TCRdb's copy has only in-frame clones and leaves some out. The data show tens of thousands of clones, around 78% seen once. The CDR3 is made up of 16 amino acids. CDR1 LGHNA and CDR2 YNFKEQ come from the germline V gene. Trimming removed 5 bases from V and 8 bases from J, with 24 bases in between. Concerning this clone itself: Its cognate antigen is unknown.

Sequencing used CD4+ or CD8+ T cells sorted from blood, obtained in a trial of the OX40 agonist ivuxolimab. The rearrangement links TRBV4-2 to TRBJ1-2; D possibly corresponds to TRBD1 (6 bases). The sequence was collected from an adult with an advanced solid tumor such as melanoma, head and neck, liver or kidney cancer. CDR3 region: CASSLALGGREGGYTF. As DNA, the CDR3 is TGTGCCAGCAGCTTAGCGCTGGGGGGCAGGGAGGGCGGCTACACCTTC.